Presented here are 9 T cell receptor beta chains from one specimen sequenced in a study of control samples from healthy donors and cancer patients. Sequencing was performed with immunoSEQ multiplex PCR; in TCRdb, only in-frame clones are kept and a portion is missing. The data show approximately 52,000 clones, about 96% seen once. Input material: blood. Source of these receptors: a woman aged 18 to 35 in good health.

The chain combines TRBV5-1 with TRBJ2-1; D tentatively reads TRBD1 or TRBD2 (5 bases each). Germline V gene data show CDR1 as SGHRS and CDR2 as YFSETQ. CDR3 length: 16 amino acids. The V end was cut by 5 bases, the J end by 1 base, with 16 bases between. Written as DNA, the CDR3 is TGCGCCAGCAGTCCTAGCCCCGGGGCTTCCTACAATGAGCAGTTCTTC. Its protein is CASSPSPGASYNEQFF.

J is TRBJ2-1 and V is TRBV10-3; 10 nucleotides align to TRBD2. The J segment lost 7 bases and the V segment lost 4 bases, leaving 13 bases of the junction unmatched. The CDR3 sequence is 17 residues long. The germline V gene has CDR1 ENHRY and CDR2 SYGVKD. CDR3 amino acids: CAISVYSGGLVENEQFF. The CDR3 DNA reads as TGTGCCATCAGTGTTTATAGCGGGGGGCTTGTCGAGAATGAGCAGTTCTTC.

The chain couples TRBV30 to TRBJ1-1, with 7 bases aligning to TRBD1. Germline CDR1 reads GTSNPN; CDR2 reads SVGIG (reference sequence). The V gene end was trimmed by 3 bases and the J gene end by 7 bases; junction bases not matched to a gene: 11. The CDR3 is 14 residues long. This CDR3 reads CAWRGIRQGFEAFF. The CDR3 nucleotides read TGTGCCTGGAGGGGGATCCGACAGGGCTTTGAAGCTTTCTTT.

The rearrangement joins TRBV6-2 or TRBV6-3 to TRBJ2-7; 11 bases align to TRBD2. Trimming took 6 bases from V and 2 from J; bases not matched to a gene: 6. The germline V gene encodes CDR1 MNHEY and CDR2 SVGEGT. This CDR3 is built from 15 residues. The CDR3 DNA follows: TGTGCCAGCAGCCCTACTAGCGGGGGACCCTACGAGCAGTACTTC. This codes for CASSPTSGGPYEQYF.

CDR3 in DNA: TGTGCCAGCAGCCTGGACAGGGGGCTGTACGAGCAGTACTTC. This sequence encodes CASSLDRGLYEQYF. The J gene is TRBJ2-7, the V gene TRBV5-6; 11 positions match TRBD1. Unmatched junction bases numbered 4, after V lost 4 bases and J lost 4 bases. This CDR3 is built from 14 residues. The V gene's germline CDR1 is SGHDT and CDR2 YYEEEE. The whole variable domain, filled in from reference TRBV5-6 and TRBJ2-7, reads DAGVTQSPTHLIKTRGQQVTLRCSPKSGHDTVSWYQQALGQGPQFIFQYYEEEERQRGNFPDRFSGHQFPNYSSELNVNALLLGDSALYLCASSLDRGLYEQYFGPGTRLTVT.

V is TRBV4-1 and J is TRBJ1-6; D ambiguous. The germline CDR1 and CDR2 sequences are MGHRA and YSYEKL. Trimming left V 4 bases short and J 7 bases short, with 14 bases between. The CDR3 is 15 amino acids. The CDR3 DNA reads TGCGCCAGCAGCCTTGGGGAGGAGTCCAATTCACCCCTCCACTTT. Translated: CASSLGEESNSPLHF.

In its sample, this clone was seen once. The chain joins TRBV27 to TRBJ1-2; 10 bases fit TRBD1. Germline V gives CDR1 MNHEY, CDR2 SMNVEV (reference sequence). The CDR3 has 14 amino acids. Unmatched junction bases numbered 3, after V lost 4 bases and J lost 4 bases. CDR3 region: CASSSRQGAYGYTF. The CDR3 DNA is TGTGCCAGCAGTTCACGACAGGGGGCCTATGGCTACACCTTC.

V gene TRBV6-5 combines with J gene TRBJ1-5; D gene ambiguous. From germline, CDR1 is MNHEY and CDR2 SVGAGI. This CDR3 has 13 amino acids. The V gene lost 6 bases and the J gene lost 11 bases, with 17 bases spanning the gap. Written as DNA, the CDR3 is TGTGCCAGCAGCCCCGGTCCCCTCGGAGCCCAGCATTTT. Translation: CASSPGPLGAQHF.

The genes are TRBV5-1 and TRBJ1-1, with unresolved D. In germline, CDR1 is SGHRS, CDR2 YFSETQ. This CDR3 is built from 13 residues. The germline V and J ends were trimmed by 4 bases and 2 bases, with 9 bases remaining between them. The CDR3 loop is CASSIQVNTEAFF. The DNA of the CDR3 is TGCGCCAGCAGCATTCAGGTAAACACTGAAGCTTTCTTT.